Listed below are T cell receptor beta chains from one sample, sequenced in a study of early T cells in non-severe SARS-CoV-2 infection. From the 5' RACE reads, TCRdb called clonotypes with MiXCR, one entry per CDR3 protein. The data contain about 40,000 distinct CDR3 sequences, roughly 5% of them seen just once; the ten biggest clones take up around 4.5%. The sequencing input was whole blood. These receptors came from an adult who was a healthcare worker with PCR-confirmed SARS-CoV-2 infection or an uninfected control (not recorded which). The CDR3 runs from the conserved cysteine through the conserved F or W. D genes are given only for firm matches. Some rows have no size entry. The others give once, few or many, or a class for an expanded clone.

TRBV7-2	TRBJ1-4	many	NA	TGTGCCAGCAGGCACGGGGGGGTTGATGAAAAACTGTTTTTT	CASRHGGVDEKLFF
TRBV10-3	TRBJ2-3	NA	NA	TGTGCCATCAGCTATACAGGGTTAAGTACAGATACGCAGTATTTT	CAISYTGLSTDTQYF
TRBV6-2/TRBV6-3	TRBJ1-1	many	NA	TGTGCCAGCATGACTTGGGGCACTGAAGCTTTCTTT	CASMTWGTEAFF
TRBV19	TRBJ1-5	NA	NA	TGTGCCAGTAGTATAGCGGTAGGACAGAGCAATCAGCCCCAGCATTTT	CASSIAVGQSNQPQHF
TRBV25-1	TRBJ1-1	many	NA	TGTGCCAGCAGTGGGCGTGCAGGGAAGGGCACTGAAGCTTTCTTT	CASSGRAGKGTEAFF
TRBV27	TRBJ1-5	many	NA	TGTGCCAGCAGTTCCTGGGCGGGCGGGGGCAATCAGCCCCAGCATTTT	CASSSWAGGGNQPQHF
TRBV28	TRBJ2-7	many	NA	TGTGCCAGCAGACCACCTGACGGCAGCTCCTACGAGCAGTACTTC	CASRPPDGSSYEQYF
TRBV9	TRBJ2-7	many	TRBD2	TGTGCCAGCAGCCTGGGACTAGCGGACGAGCAGTACTTC	CASSLGLADEQYF
TRBV28	TRBJ2-1	NA	TRBD1	TGTGCCAGCAGCCCCTTGACAGGGTTCAGTGAGCAGTTCTTC	CASSPLTGFSEQFF
TRBV2	TRBJ2-1	few	TRBD2	TGTGCCAGCAGTGATGGAGCGGGGGGATACAATGAGCAGTTCTTC	CASSDGAGGYNEQFF